This TCR beta chain comes out of a study of blood T cell repertoires in COVID-19. The V gene's germline CDR1 is SGHTA and CDR2 FQGNSA. The CDR3 runs 16 residues. Trimming removed 3 bases from V and 4 bases from J; junction bases left unmatched: 6. Profiling relied on immunoSEQ multiplex PCR, and the TCRdb table lists in-frame clones only, not all of them. The repertoire holds approximately 100,000 clones, with about 89% as singletons. The chain recombines TRBV7-2 with TRBJ2-3; 11 nucleotides line up with TRBD2. The TCR originated in a man aged 50 to 59 with acute or convalescent COVID-19. Sequenced material: peripheral blood. The CDR3 DNA sequence: TGTGCCAGCAGCTTTACTAGCGGGAGAGTTTCAGATACGCAGTATTTT. It is translated as CASSFTSGRVSDTQYF.